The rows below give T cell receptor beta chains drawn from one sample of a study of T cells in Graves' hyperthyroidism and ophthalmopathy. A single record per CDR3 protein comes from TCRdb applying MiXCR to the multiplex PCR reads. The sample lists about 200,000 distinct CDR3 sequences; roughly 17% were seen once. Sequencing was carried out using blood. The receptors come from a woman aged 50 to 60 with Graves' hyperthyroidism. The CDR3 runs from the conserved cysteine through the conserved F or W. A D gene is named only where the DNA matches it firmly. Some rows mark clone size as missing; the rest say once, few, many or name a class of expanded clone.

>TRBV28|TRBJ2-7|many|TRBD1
TGTGCCAGCAGTTCCCCGACAGGGTTTAGTGGGCAGTACTTC
CASSSPTGFSGQYF
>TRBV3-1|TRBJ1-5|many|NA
TGTGCCAGCAGCCCGCGGGGCTCAAATCAGCCCCAGCATTTT
CASSPRGSNQPQHF
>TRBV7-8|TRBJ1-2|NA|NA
TGTGCCAGCAGCTTGGAATCCTACTTGAGTGGCTACACCTTC
CASSLESYLSGYTF
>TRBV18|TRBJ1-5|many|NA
TGTGCCAGCTCACTCCTCGAGGATCAGCCCCAGCATTTT
CASSLLEDQPQHF
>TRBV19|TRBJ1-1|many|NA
TGTGCCAGTAGTATAGTGATGAACACTGAAGCTTTCTTT
CASSIVMNTEAFF
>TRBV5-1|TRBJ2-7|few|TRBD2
TGCGCCAGCAGCTTGGAATCGGGAGGCGGGAACGAGCAGTACTTC
CASSLESGGGNEQYF
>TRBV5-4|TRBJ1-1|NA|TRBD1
TGTGCCAGCAGCCCGGACGGGACAGCGAACACTGAAGCTTTCTTT
CASSPDGTANTEAFF
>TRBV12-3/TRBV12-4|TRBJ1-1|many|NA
TGTGCCAGCACAGGGGATTACACTGAAGCTTTCTTT
CASTGDYTEAFF
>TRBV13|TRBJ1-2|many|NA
TGTGCCAGCAGCTTAAGACCCGAGGCAAACTATGGCTACACCTTC
CASSLRPEANYGYTF
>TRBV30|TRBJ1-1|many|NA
TGTGCCTGGAGTGTACTTCAAGGATCTGAAGCTTTCTTT
CAWSVLQGSEAFF
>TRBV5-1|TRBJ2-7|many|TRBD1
TGCGCCAGCAGCTTTGGGACAGGCTACGAGCAGTACTTC
CASSFGTGYEQYF
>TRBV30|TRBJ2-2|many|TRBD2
TGTGCCTTCGGACTAGCCAAAGGGGAGCTGTTTTTT
CAFGLAKGELFF
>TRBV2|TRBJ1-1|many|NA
TGTGCCAGCAGTGAGGGGCCGTCAGGTGAAGCTTTCTTT
CASSEGPSGEAFF
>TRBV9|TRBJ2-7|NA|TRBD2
TGTGCCAGCAGCGTAGCCCCAGGGACTAGCGGGATTAGTGAGCAGTACTTC
CASSVAPGTSGISEQYF
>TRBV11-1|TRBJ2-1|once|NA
TGTGCCAGCAGCTTGGTCGGGGGCCGCTCCTACAATGAGCAGTTCTTC
CASSLVGGRSYNEQFF
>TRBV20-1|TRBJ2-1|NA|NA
TGCAGTGTCGCGGACGGATACAATGAGCAGTTCTTC
CSVADGYNEQFF
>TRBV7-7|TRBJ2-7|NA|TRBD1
TGTGCTAGCAGCGTCGGGACAGGGCAATGGTACGAGCAGTACTTC
CASSVGTGQWYEQYF
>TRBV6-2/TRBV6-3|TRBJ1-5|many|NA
TGTGCCAGCATTCAAGGGGGATATAGCAATCAGCCCCAGCATTTT
CASIQGGYSNQPQHF
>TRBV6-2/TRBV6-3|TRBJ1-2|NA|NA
TGTGCCAGCAGTTGGGAGGGAGGCTACACCTTC
CASSWEGGYTF
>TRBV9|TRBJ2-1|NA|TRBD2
TGTGCCAGCAGCGTAGAGCGGCTAGCGGGGAATGAGCAGTTCTTC
CASSVERLAGNEQFF
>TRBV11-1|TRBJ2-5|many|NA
TGTGCCAGCAGCTTATTAGCGAGGGCCCGAGAGACCCAGTACTTC
CASSLLARARETQYF
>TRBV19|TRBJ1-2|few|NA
TGTGCCAGTAGTATAGCCTATGGCTACACCTTC
CASSIAYGYTF
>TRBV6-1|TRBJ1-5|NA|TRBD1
TGTGCCAGCAGGCACATAGGGGGCGGTGGTCAGCCCCAGCATTTT
CASRHIGGGGQPQHF
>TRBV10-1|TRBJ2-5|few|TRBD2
TGCGCCAGCAGTGAGATGGTAGCGGGAGTGTCAGAGACCCAGTACTTC
CASSEMVAGVSETQYF
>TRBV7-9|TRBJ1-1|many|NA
TGTGCCAGCAGCTCCCCTGGTGGATTGAACACTGAAGCTTTCTTT
CASSSPGGLNTEAFF
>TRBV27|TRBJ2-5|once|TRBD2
TGTGCCAGCAGTCGAGCGGGGACCCAAGAGACCCAGTACTTC
CASSRAGTQETQYF
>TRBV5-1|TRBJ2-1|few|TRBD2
TGCGCCAGCAGCCACACCCCGAGACAGCGGGGACTAGCAGGCGTTGAACGGCAGTTCTTC
CASSHTPRQRGLAGVERQFF
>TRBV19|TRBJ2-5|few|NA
TGTGCCAGTAGCAAACTGGGACTTGCGCAAGAGACCCAGTACTTC
CASSKLGLAQETQYF
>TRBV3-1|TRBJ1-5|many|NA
TGTGCCAGCAGCCAAGCCCCAGCATGGCCCCAGCATTTT
CASSQAPAWPQHF
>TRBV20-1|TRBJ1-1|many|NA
TGCAGTGCTAGGCCAGTACAGGGTCTGCGACTGGCTTTCTTT
CSARPVQGLRLAFF
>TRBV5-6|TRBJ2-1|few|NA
TGTGCCAGCAGCTTGTTCTCTAGTCGGAATGAGCAGTTCTTC
CASSLFSSRNEQFF
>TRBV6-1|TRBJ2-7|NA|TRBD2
TGTGCCAGCAGCACCTGGACTAGCGGGAGATTCTACGAGCAGTACTTC
CASSTWTSGRFYEQYF
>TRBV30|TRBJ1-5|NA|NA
TGTGCTTTCCAGTACACCGATAGCAATCAGCCCCAGCATTTT
CAFQYTDSNQPQHF
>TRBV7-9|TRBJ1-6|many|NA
TGTGCCAGCATGGGGGATTCACCCCTCCACTTT
CASMGDSPLHF
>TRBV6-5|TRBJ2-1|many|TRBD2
TGTGCCAGCAGTTACTCGGCCGGACTAGCGGGAAACAATGAGCAGTTCTTC
CASSYSAGLAGNNEQFF
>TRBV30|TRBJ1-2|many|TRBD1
TGTGCCTGGAGTGTACAGGGGGGCTTTAGCTATGGCTACACCTTC
CAWSVQGGFSYGYTF
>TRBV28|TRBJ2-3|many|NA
TGTGCCAGCAGTTTAAGAACAGGCGGCACAGATACGCAGTATTTT
CASSLRTGGTDTQYF
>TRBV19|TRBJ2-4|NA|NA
TGTGCCAGTAGTATAGCTGGGCAGAAAAACATTCAGTACTTC
CASSIAGQKNIQYF
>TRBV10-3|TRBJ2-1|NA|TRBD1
TGTGCCATGACCGCGGACAGGGGTTCCTACGAGCAGTTCTTC
CAMTADRGSYEQFF
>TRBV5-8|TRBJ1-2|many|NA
TGTGCCAGCAGCTTGGGAGGGATCACGGGCTACACCTTC
CASSLGGITGYTF
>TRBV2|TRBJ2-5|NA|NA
TGTGCCAGCAGTGGGTTAGGCACGACTCAAGAGACCCAGTACTTC
CASSGLGTTQETQYF
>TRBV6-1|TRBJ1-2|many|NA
TGTGCCAGCAGTGAGGGCCCAAGCCGTGACTATGGCTACACCTTC
CASSEGPSRDYGYTF
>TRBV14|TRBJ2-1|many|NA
TGTGCCAGCAGCCAAGAACTTTACAATGAGCAGTTCTTC
CASSQELYNEQFF
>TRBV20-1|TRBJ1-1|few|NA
TGCAGTGCTAGATCAGTGGCAGTAAACACTGAAGCTTTCTTT
CSARSVAVNTEAFF
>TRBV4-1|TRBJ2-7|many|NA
TGCGCCAGCAGCCAAGATTTGGGACGAAACTACGAGCAGTACTTC
CASSQDLGRNYEQYF
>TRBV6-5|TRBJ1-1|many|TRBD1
TGTGCCAGCAGTTACCTAGACAGGGAAAGGACTGAAGCTTTCTTT
CASSYLDRERTEAFF
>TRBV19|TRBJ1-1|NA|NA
TGTGCCAGTATGAACACTGAAGCTTTCTTT
CASMNTEAFF
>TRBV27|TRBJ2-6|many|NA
TGTGCCAGCAGTCAGGGACGGTCTGGGGCCAACGTCCTGACTTTC
CASSQGRSGANVLTF
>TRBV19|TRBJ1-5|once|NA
TGTGCCAGTAGTGGGGCAGGGTATGGTCAGCCCCAGCATTTT
CASSGAGYGQPQHF
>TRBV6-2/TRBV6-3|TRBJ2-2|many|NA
TGTGCCAGCAGCCGAACGAACACCGGGGAGCTGTTTTTT
CASSRTNTGELFF
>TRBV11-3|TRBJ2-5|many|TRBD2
TGTGCCAGCAGCTCAAGGGGGGTAGCGGGAGGATTGGAGACCCAGTACTTC
CASSSRGVAGGLETQYF
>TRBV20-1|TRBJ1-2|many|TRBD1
TGCAGTGCCAGGGGACAGGGGCTCTATGGCTACACCTTC
CSARGQGLYGYTF
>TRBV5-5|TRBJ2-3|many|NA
TGTGCCAGCAGCGGTACCACAGATACGCAGTATTTT
CASSGTTDTQYF
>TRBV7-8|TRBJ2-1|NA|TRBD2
TGTGCCAGCAGCTTAGAAAAGGGACTAGCGGGAGTCTCCTACAATGAGCAGTTCTTC
CASSLEKGLAGVSYNEQFF
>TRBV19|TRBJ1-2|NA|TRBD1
TGTGCCAGTAGTATAGAGAGGGGGCTAGGCTATGGCTACACCTTC
CASSIERGLGYGYTF
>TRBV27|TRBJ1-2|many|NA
TGTGCCAGCAGTACCTCACCCCGGGGTGGCTATGGCTACACCTTC
CASSTSPRGGYGYTF
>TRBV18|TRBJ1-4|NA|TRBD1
TGTGCCAGCTCACCGAGACAGGGGAAAGGAGAAAAACTGTTTTTT
CASSPRQGKGEKLFF
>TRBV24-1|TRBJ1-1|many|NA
TGTGCCACCAGTGAGGGGGGACGGAACACTGAAGCTTTCTTT
CATSEGGRNTEAFF
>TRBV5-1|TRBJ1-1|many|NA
TGCGCCAGCAGCCCCACCGGGACACTTAACACTGAAGCTTTCTTT
CASSPTGTLNTEAFF